These T cell receptor beta chains were read from a single sample in a study of cytotoxic CD8 clonotypes in ibrutinib-treated CLL. Assay used: immunoSEQ multiplex PCR; TCRdb lists only in-frame clones, some missing. The data show tens of thousands of clones, 70% to 80% seen once. Specimen: PBMCs, collected at disease progression, from a patient treated with ibrutinib. These TCRs come from a human donor with chronic lymphocytic leukemia. Both conserved end residues are part of each CDR3. Fields, in order: J gene, V gene, CDR3 protein.

j_call: TRBJ2-6
v_call: TRBV5-1
cdr3_aa: CASSLGDNHSGANVLTF

j_call: TRBJ1-5
v_call: TRBV6-1
cdr3_aa: CASSAGYGAQPQHF

j_call: TRBJ2-7
v_call: TRBV7-8
cdr3_aa: CASSLEGRSTFYEQYF

j_call: TRBJ2-7
v_call: TRBV27
cdr3_aa: CASSLSERGPYEQYF

j_call: TRBJ1-5
v_call: TRBV19
cdr3_aa: CASSLRDVGQQPQHF

j_call: TRBJ1-4
v_call: TRBV5-5
cdr3_aa: CASTPGGTGRVNEKLFF

j_call: TRBJ1-6
v_call: TRBV19
cdr3_aa: CASIDSSYNSPLHF

j_call: TRBJ1-2
v_call: TRBV5-1
cdr3_aa: CASSSAGHPTNYGYTF

j_call: TRBJ1-2
v_call: TRBV19
cdr3_aa: CATKSGTAVGGYTF

j_call: TRBJ2-3
v_call: TRBV9
cdr3_aa: CASSVRGTRTDTQYF

j_call: TRBJ1-2
v_call: TRBV5-1
cdr3_aa: CASSGGLSPNYGYTF

j_call: TRBJ1-6
v_call: TRBV7-6
cdr3_aa: CASSLSQGLNSPLHF

j_call: TRBJ1-5
v_call: TRBV19
cdr3_aa: CASSIRASDQPQHF

j_call: TRBJ1-2
v_call: TRBV27
cdr3_aa: CASSLSGSFLLFYGYTF

j_call: TRBJ1-6
v_call: TRBV11-2
cdr3_aa: CASSLDRLRNSPLHF

j_call: TRBJ1-5
v_call: TRBV11-2
cdr3_aa: CASSPGTGFQPQHF